This is a list of T cell receptor beta chains from one sample in a study of blood T cell repertoires in COVID-19. The method was immunoSEQ multiplex PCR; TCRdb's version includes in-frame clones alone and lacks a portion of them. Of 300,000 or so clones in the sample, about 89% were seen once. The specimen sequenced was peripheral blood. The receptors were gathered from a woman aged 50 to 60 who had recovered from COVID-19. Both conserved end residues are part of each CDR3. A D gene is named only where the DNA matches it firmly. Clone size appears in some rows only: once, few, many, or a class for an expanded clone.

v_call	clone_size	d_call	j_call	cdr3_nt	cdr3_aa
TRBV7-8	-	TRBD2	TRBJ2-7	TGTGCCAGCAGCCAATATCGGGGGGGGATGACTGTTAGCTCCTACGAGCAGTACTTC	CASSQYRGGMTVSSYEQYF
TRBV4-1	-	-	TRBJ1-5	TGCGCCAGCAGTCTCGACAGATATAGCAATCAGCCCCAGCATTTT	CASSLDRYSNQPQHF
TRBV9	once	-	TRBJ2-7	TGTGCCAGCAGCGTAGGTCCCCTCGGAGGAACTCACTACGAGCAGTACTTC	CASSVGPLGGTHYEQYF
TRBV7-2	-	-	TRBJ1-4	TGTGCCAGCAGCCCCGAATACCTGGGCAATGAAAAACTGTTTTTT	CASSPEYLGNEKLFF
TRBV27	-	TRBD2	TRBJ2-3	TGTGCCAGCAGGGGACTAGCGGGGAGTAGCACAGATACGCAGTATTTT	CASRGLAGSSTDTQYF
TRBV7-9	-	TRBD1	TRBJ2-6	TGTGCCAGCATAGCTGACAGGGGGCTTCCTGGGGCCAACGTCCTGACTTTC	CASIADRGLPGANVLTF
TRBV2	-	TRBD1	TRBJ2-2	TGTGCCAGCAGCCTAACAGGGGGCTGGGGCGGGGAGCTGTTTTTT	CASSLTGGWGGELFF
TRBV10-2	-	-	TRBJ2-1	TGCGCCAGCAGAGCCGACGACAGCGTTTTGAGGAATGAGCAGTTCTTC	CASRADDSVLRNEQFF
TRBV6-6	-	-	TRBJ1-3	TGTGCCAGCAGTTACTTAGACAGGCTGAATGGAAACACCATATATTTT	CASSYLDRLNGNTIYF
TRBV5-1	-	-	TRBJ2-4	TGCGCCAGCAGCTGGACTGCTAATAACATTCAGTACTTC	CASSWTANNIQYF
TRBV4-1	-	-	TRBJ1-1	TGCGCCAGCAGCCAACTACAGGGTCCGAACACTGAAGCTTTCTTT	CASSQLQGPNTEAFF
TRBV6-1	-	-	TRBJ2-1	TGTGCCAGCAGTGTTATCAGCGGGACAACCTTCTCAGGGGAGCAGTTCTTC	CASSVISGTTFSGEQFF
TRBV7-2	-	-	TRBJ1-3	TGTGCCAGCAGCTTAGTCGCGGGGAGCTCTGGAAACACCATATATTTT	CASSLVAGSSGNTIYF
TRBV6-6	few	TRBD1	TRBJ1-6	TGTGCCAGCAGCCCCGAGCTTGGACAGGGCAATTCACCCCTCCACTTT	CASSPELGQGNSPLHF
TRBV6-5	-	-	TRBJ2-3	TGTGCCAGCAGTTACTCGATAGGCGGGGACGCAGATACGCAGTATTTT	CASSYSIGGDADTQYF
TRBV7-9	-	TRBD1	TRBJ1-2	TGTGCCAGCAGCTTGGTAGAGGGCAGGGGGCGCGTCGACTATGGCTACACCTTC	CASSLVEGRGRVDYGYTF
TRBV3-1/TRBV3-2	-	-	TRBJ1-1	TGTGCCAGCAGCCAAATGATAGGGGACACTGAAGCTTTCTTT	CASSQMIGDTEAFF
TRBV15	-	TRBD1	TRBJ2-7	TGTGCCACCTCCGAAACCGGGACAGCCTACGAGCAGTACTTC	CATSETGTAYEQYF
TRBV24-1	-	-	TRBJ1-2	TGTGCCACCAGTGACAACCGGGAACTTAACTATGGCTACACCTTC	CATSDNRELNYGYTF
TRBV11-2	-	TRBD2	TRBJ2-7	TGTGCCAGCAGCCAAGGGGCGGGACTAGCGGGAGCGCGGCAGTACTTC	CASSQGAGLAGARQYF
TRBV20-1	-	-	TRBJ2-7	TGCAGTGCTTGTGAGGCTCGAGGGACTTCATACGAGCAGTACTTC	CSACEARGTSYEQYF
TRBV12-3/TRBV12-4	-	TRBD1	TRBJ1-2	TGTGCCAGCAGTTTGGGACAGGGACATGGCTACACCTTC	CASSLGQGHGYTF
TRBV9	-	TRBD1	TRBJ1-6	TGTGCCAGCAGCACCCGGGACAGGGAAAATTCACCCCTCCACTTT	CASSTRDRENSPLHF
TRBV7-2	-	TRBD2	TRBJ2-5	TGTGCCAGCAGCTTCCTTGGGTTAGCGGGAGGTAGTGGGACCCAGTACTTC	CASSFLGLAGGSGTQYF
TRBV6-5	-	-	TRBJ1-1	TGTGCCAGCATTAATCCCGGAGGGGTCACTGAAGCTTTCTTT	CASINPGGVTEAFF
TRBV28	-	-	TRBJ1-2	TGTGCCAGCAGTCCCGGGGGGCGGCAGAACTATGGCTACACCTTC	CASSPGGRQNYGYTF
TRBV5-1	-	TRBD2	TRBJ2-3	TGCGCCAGCAGCTTGTTGGGCGGGGGACGAAGCACAGATACGCAGTATTTT	CASSLLGGGRSTDTQYF
TRBV7-9	-	TRBD1	TRBJ2-5	TGTGCCAGCAGTCGCCTCCGGGACAGAGGAGAGACCCAGTACTTC	CASSRLRDRGETQYF
TRBV28	-	TRBD1	TRBJ1-2	TGTGCCAGCAGACCCGGACAGGGTTTCCTTGGCTACACCTTC	CASRPGQGFLGYTF
TRBV9	-	-	TRBJ2-7	TGTGCCAGCAGCGTAGTCGGGGATCTCGCGGGCGAGCAGTACTTC	CASSVVGDLAGEQYF
TRBV6-2/TRBV6-3	-	-	TRBJ1-2	TGTGCCAGCAGTCCACCCCGACAGGATGGCTACACCTTC	CASSPPRQDGYTF
TRBV2	-	-	TRBJ1-1	TGTGCCACATCCTGGGAGGGGCAGGGCACTGAAGCTTTCTTT	CATSWEGQGTEAFF
TRBV5-4	-	TRBD1	TRBJ2-1	TGTGCCAGCAGACAGGGACAGGGGCGTTACAATGAGCAGTTCTTC	CASRQGQGRYNEQFF
TRBV12-3/TRBV12-4	-	-	TRBJ1-1	TGTGCCAGCAGTCCGACCCGCGGGGAAGCTTTCTTT	CASSPTRGEAFF
TRBV27	-	-	TRBJ1-5	TGTGCCAGCAGCTCGGGGGGGAGCAATCAGCCCCAGCATTTT	CASSSGGSNQPQHF
TRBV19	-	TRBD1	TRBJ2-3	TGTGCCACGGGGACAGGAGTCACAGATACGCAGTATTTT	CATGTGVTDTQYF
TRBV27	-	TRBD1	TRBJ2-5	TGTGCCACAAAAAGACAGGGTGGAGAGACCCAGTACTTC	CATKRQGGETQYF
TRBV30	-	TRBD2	TRBJ2-1	TGTGCCTGGTCTAGCGGGGATTACAATGAGCAGTTCTTC	CAWSSGDYNEQFF
TRBV6-5	-	-	TRBJ1-5	TGTGCCAGCAAGTTCTACAGGGACGGCAATCAGCCCCAGCATTTT	CASKFYRDGNQPQHF
TRBV4-2	-	TRBD1	TRBJ1-3	TGTGCCAGCAGCCAAGCATCAGGGGGTGCTGGAAACACCATATATTTT	CASSQASGGAGNTIYF
TRBV28	-	-	TRBJ2-7	TGTGCCAGCAGTTTCGGGGCAGGGGTTGGATACGAGCAGTACTTC	CASSFGAGVGYEQYF
TRBV6-5	few	TRBD1	TRBJ2-7	TGTGCCAGCACCCTGACAGGGGTTCGGAACGAGCAGTACTTC	CASTLTGVRNEQYF
TRBV12-3/TRBV12-4	-	-	TRBJ1-6	TGTGCCAGCAGTTCTTCTAATTCACCCCTCCACTTT	CASSSSNSPLHF
TRBV6-2/TRBV6-3	-	-	TRBJ1-1	TGTGCCAGCAGTTACTCGGTGGTTGCGGGGGACACTGAAGCTTTCTTT	CASSYSVVAGDTEAFF
TRBV5-1	-	-	TRBJ1-1	TGCGCCAGCAGCTTACAATCACGAAACACTGAAGCTTTCTTT	CASSLQSRNTEAFF
TRBV5-6	-	-	TRBJ2-3	TGTGCCAGCAGTGCCTTCAGAAATACGCAGTATTTT	CASSAFRNTQYF
TRBV11-2	once	-	TRBJ2-2	TGTGCCAGCAGTCACGGAGGCCAGGACACCGGGGAGCTGTTTTTT	CASSHGGQDTGELFF
TRBV6-2/TRBV6-3	-	TRBD1	TRBJ2-2	TGTGCCAGCAGTTACGAGGCGACAGGGGTCACCGGGGAGCTGTTTTTT	CASSYEATGVTGELFF
TRBV29-1	-	-	TRBJ1-1	TGCAGCGTTGAACTGGTCGGTTACACTGAAGCTTTCTTT	CSVELVGYTEAFF
TRBV28	-	-	TRBJ1-5	TGTGCCAGCCCAAACCCAGGACGCCGGGCGGGTCAGCCCCAGCATTTT	CASPNPGRRAGQPQHF
TRBV19	-	-	TRBJ1-4	TGTGCCAGTACTCTCAGAGCGGGATCTGAAAAACTGTTTTTT	CASTLRAGSEKLFF
TRBV27	-	TRBD1	TRBJ1-1	TGTGCCAGCAGTCCGCGGACAGGGCGCGGATCAGCTTTCTTT	CASSPRTGRGSAFF
TRBV5-4	few	-	TRBJ1-5	TGTGCCAGCAGTGTACACAATCAGCCCCAGCATTTT	CASSVHNQPQHF
TRBV29-1	-	TRBD2	TRBJ2-1	TGCAGCGTTGAAAGGTGGGGGGGGAATGAGCAGTTCTTC	CSVERWGGNEQFF
TRBV29-1	few	-	TRBJ2-7	TGCAGCGTTGAGGAGGATTGGACCTACGAGCAGTACTTC	CSVEEDWTYEQYF
TRBV3-1/TRBV3-2	-	-	TRBJ2-5	TGTGCCAGCAGCCGACGCTCCACAGGGAGGGAAGAGACCCAGTACTTC	CASSRRSTGREETQYF
TRBV30	-	-	TRBJ1-2	TGTGCCTGGAATATGGGCAGGGTGGGCTACACCTTC	CAWNMGRVGYTF
TRBV19	-	TRBD1	TRBJ2-2	TGTGCCAGTAGTATAAGGTCGGGACAGGGGTCCGGGGAGCTGTTTTTT	CASSIRSGQGSGELFF
TRBV29-1	-	-	TRBJ2-1	TGCAGCGTTGAAGTAGGGGGCTCCTACAATGAGCAGTTCTTC	CSVEVGGSYNEQFF
TRBV30	-	-	TRBJ2-3	TGTGCCTGGAGTGTACTGTCGACAGGCACAGATACGCAGTATTTT	CAWSVLSTGTDTQYF